This T cell receptor beta chain was identified during a study of shared clonotypes between healthy human individuals. Study conclusions and caveats: Genetic and exposure-history diversity was limited by the few donors.

Comment on this clone: Its antigen is as yet unknown. One end of the junction does not line up with germline, which may come from a read error.

Germline V lookup: CDR1 GTSNPN, CDR2 SVGIG (reference sequence). CDR3 length equals 13 residues. This table comes from immunoSEQ multiplex PCR, and its TCRdb copy is limited to in-frame clones, with some not included. The sample has roughly 700,000 clones; about 90% are singletons. Sequenced input: memory CD8+ T cells from PBMCs. As for subset: CD45RO+ cells pooled with CCR7-negative TemRA cells. The chain recombines TRBV30 with TRBJ2-7; 8 bases match TRBD1. This TCR came from a man aged 18 to 30 in good health. Some clones in this sample may be carry-over from other donors' samples. As DNA, the CDR3 is TGTGCCTGGGACAGGGGACTCTCCTCCGAGCAGTACTTC. It encodes CAWDRGLSSEQYF.